Below are 20 T cell receptor beta chains sequenced from a single sample in a study of blood T cell repertoires in COVID-19. Assay: immunoSEQ multiplex PCR; the TCRdb copy retains only in-frame clones and omits some. The repertoire consists of around 130,000 clones, with roughly 83% occurring once and the leading ten covering about 1.3%. Sequencing was performed on peripheral blood. These receptors were obtained from a man aged 60 to 69 with acute or convalescent COVID-19.

The V and J genes are TRBV9 and TRBJ2-3, with TRBD1 matching 8 bases. The germline gives CDR1 SGDLS, CDR2 YYNGEE. The CDR3 is 15 residues long. The ends lost 4 bases at V and 2 bases at J; junction bases unmatched: 6. The CDR3 region is CASSHRDRNTDTQYF. CDR3 DNA sequence: TGTGCCAGCAGCCACCGGGACAGGAACACAGATACGCAGTATTTT.

The rearrangement uses TRBV27 and TRBJ2-7, with 8 bases fitting TRBD2. Trimming cost V 4 bases and J 6 bases; bases outside gene matches: 5. Germline loops: CDR1 MNHEY, CDR2 SMNVEV (reference sequence). This CDR3 is 13 amino acids long. CDR3 residues: CASSSGGKGEQYF. CDR3 sequence (DNA): TGTGCCAGCAGTTCGGGGGGGAAGGGCGAGCAGTACTTC.

V usage is TRBV2 and J usage is TRBJ2-7; 10 bases match TRBD1. The germline gives CDR1 SNHLY, CDR2 FYNNEI. This CDR3 has 13 amino acids. Trimming cost V 6 bases and J 5 bases; bases outside gene matches: 4. The CDR3 nucleotides are TGTGCCAGCAGAGGGACAGGGGTGGACGAGCAGTACTTC. This gives the protein CASRGTGVDEQYF. The full variable domain, rest sourced from reference TRBV2 and TRBJ2-7, is EPEVTQTPSHQVTQMGQEVILRCVPISNHLYFYWYRQILGQKVEFLVSFYNNEISEKSEIFDDQFSVERPDGSNFTLKIRSTKLEDSAMYFCASRGTGVDEQYFGPGTRLTVT.

The chain links TRBV9 to TRBJ2-7; weak D call: TRBD2 (6 bases). The CDR3 is 14 amino acids. Deletions cut 0 bases from V and 6 bases from J, with 13 bases between. The germline CDR1 and CDR2 sequences are SGDLS and YYNGEE. CDR3 sequence: CASSVVPGASEQYF. CDR3 DNA sequence: TGTGCCAGCAGCGTAGTTCCGGGAGCGTCCGAGCAGTACTTC.

The rearrangement uses TRBV4-2 and TRBJ2-7, with TRBD1 matching over 9 bases. Germline V gene sequence: CDR1 LGHNA, CDR2 YNFKEQ. The CDR3 covers 18 residues. V trimming: 2 bases; J trimming: 2 bases; junction bases outside the gene matches: 13. The CDR3 sequence is CASSQRLRDRDLPYEQYF. CDR3 DNA: TGTGCCAGCAGCCAACGCCTCCGGGACAGGGATCTTCCCTACGAGCAGTACTTC.

The chain joins TRBV19 to TRBJ1-1; D is possibly TRBD1 (5 bases). V was cut by 6 bases and J by 7 bases, with 12 bases left in between. Germline V gives CDR1 LNHDA, CDR2 SQIVND (reference sequence). The CDR3 is made up of 12 amino acids. CDR3 protein: CASSIQGDEAFF. DNA of the CDR3: TGTGCCAGTAGCATTCAGGGTGATGAAGCTTTCTTT.

The chain joins TRBV5-1 to TRBJ1-2; weak D call: TRBD1 (5 bases). CDR1 and CDR2 from the germline V gene are SGHRS and YFSETQ. The CDR3 consists of 14 residues. The V and J ends lost 0 bases and 6 bases respectively, with 12 bases between them. The CDR3 is CASSLDDGGDGYTF. The CDR3, as DNA: TGCGCCAGCAGCTTGGATGACGGGGGGGATGGCTACACCTTC.

V usage is TRBV13 and J usage is TRBJ2-3, with D tentatively TRBD2 (5 bases). V was trimmed by 0 bases and J by 7 bases, leaving 8 bases between them. CDR1 and CDR2 from the germline V gene are PRHDT and FYEKMQ (reference sequence). The length of the CDR3 is 13 residues. CDR3 in DNA: TGTGCCAGCAGCTTAGGCCACGGGAATACGCAGTATTTT. This sequence encodes CASSLGHGNTQYF.

This clone was counted a single time. The chain uses TRBV27 and TRBJ2-7; 8 positions agree with TRBD1. V shed 8 bases and J 7 bases; nucleotides not matched to a gene: 13. CDR1 is MNHEY and CDR2 is SMNVEV in the germline V gene (reference sequence). This CDR3 has 14 amino acids. Written as DNA, the CDR3 is TGTGCCAGCCGTCGGGACAGGTCTCTGGGGGAGCAGTACTTC. It is translated as CASRRDRSLGEQYF.

The chain combines TRBV13 with TRBJ2-7, with 10 bases lining up with TRBD1. CDR1 is PRHDT, CDR2 FYEKMQ, per germline (reference sequence). This CDR3 contains 13 residues. V gave up 5 bases and J gave up 4 bases; unmatched junction bases: 2. The CDR3 region is CASSTGQGYEQYF. CDR3 DNA: TGTGCCAGCAGCACGGGACAGGGGTACGAGCAGTACTTC.

CDR3 loop: CASSPGTGGPNTEAFF. CDR3 in DNA: TGTGCCAGCAGCCCTGGGACAGGGGGGCCCAACACTGAAGCTTTCTTT. This chain connects TRBV7-9 to TRBJ1-1; 11 bases align to TRBD1. Trimming cost V 5 bases and J 2 bases; bases outside gene matches: 7. This CDR3 has 16 amino acids. Germline loops: CDR1 SEHNR, CDR2 FQNEAQ (reference sequence). The full variable domain, with the rest looked up from reference TRBV7-9 and TRBJ1-1, is DTGVSQNPRHKITKRGQNVTFRCDPISEHNRLYWYRQTLGQGPEFLTYFQNEAQLEKSRLLSDRFSAERPKGSFSTLEIQRTEQGDSAMYLCASSPGTGGPNTEAFFGQGTRLTVV.

The rearrangement uses TRBV7-7 and TRBJ1-1; no clear D. The CDR3 is 13 residues long. From germline, CDR1 is SSHAT and CDR2 FNYEAQ (reference sequence). V was shortened by 4 bases and J by 3 bases, with 9 bases between the two germline ends. DNA for the CDR3: TGTGCCAGCAGCTCCCCCGGGGACACTGAAGCTTTCTTT. Translating gives CASSSPGDTEAFF.

This clone was detected once. The chain has TRBV5-4 and TRBJ2-2; 10 positions match TRBD2. Germline CDR1 SGHNT, CDR2 YYREEE (reference sequence). This CDR3 has 15 amino acids. Trimming took 0 bases from V and 8 from J; bases not matched to a gene: 4. CDR3 residues: CASSLDLAGAGELFF. As DNA, the CDR3 is TGTGCCAGCAGCTTGGACCTAGCGGGAGCTGGGGAGCTGTTTTTT.

This chain joins TRBV5-4 and TRBJ2-2; D is unclear. The CDR3 contains 15 residues. Trimming pared 0 bases from V and 6 bases from J, leaving 12 bases between. Germline loops: CDR1 SGHNT, CDR2 YYREEE (reference sequence). The DNA for the CDR3 is TGTGCCAGCAGCTTGGATCTCTCGGGTGCCGGGGAGCTGTTTTTT. Its translation: CASSLDLSGAGELFF.

V is TRBV6-5 and J is TRBJ2-7, with D possibly TRBD2 on 5 matching bases. The CDR3 extends over 16 amino acids. V dropped 3 bases and J dropped 0 bases, with 15 bases sitting between them. Germline-derived CDR1 and CDR2 are MNHEY and SVGAGI. Here the CDR3 DNA reads TGTGCCAGCAGTTATTGGGTTAGGGAGAGCTCCTACGAGCAGTACTTC. It codes for CASSYWVRESSYEQYF.

The chain uses TRBV2 and TRBJ2-7; 14 positions agree with TRBD2. The CDR3 has 16 residues. Germline lookup yields CDR1 SNHLY and CDR2 FYNNEI. With 0 bases clipped from V and 6 bases from J, the junction kept 4 bases outside the gene matches. For the CDR3, the DNA is TGTGCCAGCAGTGAAGCAGGGACTAGCGGGAGAGGCGAGCAGTACTTC. Amino acids: CASSEAGTSGRGEQYF.

The chain combines TRBV7-2 with TRBJ2-1; TRBD2 aligns across 7 bases. This CDR3 contains 16 residues. Unmatched junction bases numbered 11, after V lost 4 bases and J lost 5 bases. Germline loops: CDR1 SGHTA, CDR2 FQGNSA. The CDR3 coding sequence is TGTGCCAGCAGCTCTGAAGGCCTAGCGGCTGACAATGAGCAGTTCTTC. This sequence encodes CASSSEGLAADNEQFF.

This clone has a handful of counts. The chain joins TRBV7-3 to TRBJ2-1; D is possibly TRBD1 (5 bases). Germline V gene sequence: CDR1 SGHTA, CDR2 FQGTGA. The CDR3 contains 15 residues. With 2 bases removed from V and 4 bases from J, the gap between germline ends came to 12 bases. The CDR3 bases are TGTGCCAGCAGCTTATACGACAGTAAATACAATGAGCAGTTCTTC. Translation gives CASSLYDSKYNEQFF.

CDR3 loop: CASSLGMGGLSNQPQHF. The CDR3 nucleotides are TGCGCCAGCAGCTTGGGGATGGGGGGGCTGAGCAATCAGCCCCAGCATTTT. The rearrangement links TRBV5-1 to TRBJ1-5, with TRBD1 as a possible D gene (6 bases). The CDR3 is 17 amino acids. Germline CDR1 is SGHRS and CDR2 is YFSETQ. V was cut by 0 bases and J by 1 base, with 14 bases left in between.

The chain recombines TRBV23-1 with TRBJ2-1, with 15 positions matching TRBD2. TRBV23-1 falls under the ORF class, with uncertain function. V lost 9 bases and J lost 9; bases outside the gene matches: 3. There are 13 residues in the CDR3. CDR3 loop: CARVGLAGGEQFF. The CDR3 DNA reads TGCGCCAGGGTGGGACTAGCGGGAGGTGAGCAGTTCTTC.